Here is one TCR beta chain with its context. Its cognate antigen is unknown. Alongside a J-beta primer mix, a sample-barcoded 5' primer served in a second PCR lasting about 6 to 11 cycles. TCRdb analysed the 5' RACE reads with MiXCR anew, one entry per CDR3 protein. The sample lists around 1,500,000 distinct CDR3 sequences; 28% were seen once. This record comes from a study of blood T cells in healthy people across ages. V lost 4 bases to trimming and J lost 0 bases, with 17 bases between them. This CDR3 comprises 16 residues. Germline CDR1 reads SQVTM; CDR2 reads ANQGSEA. Findings of the study overall: A strong correlation between TCR beta diversity and naive T cell percentage was seen.

The receptor was isolated from a woman under 40 in good health. The rearrangement uses TRBV29-1 and TRBJ2-3; no clear D gene. Sequenced material: blood. The CDR3 nucleotides are TGCAGCGTTGGCCGGAGATACAGAACTAGCACAGATACGCAGTATTTT. This encodes CSVGRRYRTSTDTQYF.